This TCR beta chain stems from a study of shared clonotypes between healthy human individuals. Looking at the study overall: Donors consisted of a couple of women and three men between 18 and 49.

Naive CD8 cells comprised CD45RO-negative, CCR7-positively selected cells, excluding terminally differentiated effector memory CD45RA+ cells. The repertoire was sequenced with immunoSEQ multiplex PCR; TCRdb's copy has only in-frame clones and lacks some. The profile shows roughly 600,000 clones, 95% to 98% of them singletons. Germline CDR1 and CDR2: LNHNV and YYDKDF (reference sequence). This CDR3 has 18 amino acids. J was trimmed by 1 base and V by 1 base; bases with no gene match: 7. This TCR came from a man aged 25-45 years in good health. Sequencing input: naive CD8+ T cells sorted from blood. The rearrangement joins TRBV15 to TRBJ2-3, with 11 bases fitting TRBD2. The CDR3 DNA follows: TGTGCCACCAGCAGAGGAATAGCGGGAGGGCCGGGCACAGATACGCAGTATTTT. Its protein is CATSRGIAGGPGTDTQYF.